This T cell receptor (beta chain) was sequenced in a study of blood T cell repertoires in COVID-19. Sequencing used immunoSEQ multiplex PCR; TCRdb keeps in-frame clones, though not all of them. The sample consists of around 150,000 clones, about 85% of them appearing once. The receptor was isolated from an older woman with active or convalescent COVID-19. Sequenced sample: peripheral blood.

CDR3 amino acids: CASSSSIGEQFF. CDR3 bases: TGTGCCAGCTCATCTAGCATAGGTGAGCAGTTCTTC. V usage is TRBV18 and J usage is TRBJ2-1; D may be TRBD2 (5 bases). The CDR3 runs to 12 residues. V lost 5 bases and J lost 9, with 11 bases in between. Germline V CDR1 and CDR2: KGHSH, LQKENI.